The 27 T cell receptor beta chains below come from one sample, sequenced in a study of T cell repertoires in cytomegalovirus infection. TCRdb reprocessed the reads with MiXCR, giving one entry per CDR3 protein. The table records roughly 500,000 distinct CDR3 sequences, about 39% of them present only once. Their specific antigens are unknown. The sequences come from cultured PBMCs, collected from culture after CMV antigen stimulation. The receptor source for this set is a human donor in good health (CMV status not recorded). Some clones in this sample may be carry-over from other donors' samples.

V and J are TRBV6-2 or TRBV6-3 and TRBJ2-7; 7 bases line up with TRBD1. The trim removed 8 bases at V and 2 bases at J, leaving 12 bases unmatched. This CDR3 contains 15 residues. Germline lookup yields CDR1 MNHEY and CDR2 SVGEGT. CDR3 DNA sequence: TGTGCCAGCTCCTTAGGGGGCGGGCGCACCTACGAGCAGTACTTC. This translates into CASSLGGGRTYEQYF.

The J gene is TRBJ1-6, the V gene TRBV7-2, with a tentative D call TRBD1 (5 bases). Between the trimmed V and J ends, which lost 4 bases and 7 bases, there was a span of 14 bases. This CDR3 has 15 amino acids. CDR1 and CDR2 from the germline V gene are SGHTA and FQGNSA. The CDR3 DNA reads TGTGCCAGCAGCTCCCAAGGGGCATTGAATTCACCCCTCCACTTT. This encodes CASSSQGALNSPLHF.

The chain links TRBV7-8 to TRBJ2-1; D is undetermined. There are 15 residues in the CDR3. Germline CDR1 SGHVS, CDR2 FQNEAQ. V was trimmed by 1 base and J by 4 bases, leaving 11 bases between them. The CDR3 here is CASSLVAPRYNEQFF. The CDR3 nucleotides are TGTGCCAGCAGCTTAGTGGCCCCGAGGTACAATGAGCAGTTCTTC. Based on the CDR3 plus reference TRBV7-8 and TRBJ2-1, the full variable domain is GAGVSQSPRYKVAKRGQDVALRCDPISGHVSLFWYQQALGQGPEFLTYFQNEAQLDKSGLPSDRFFAERPEGSVSTLKIQRTQQEDSAVYLCASSLVAPRYNEQFFGPGTRLTVL.

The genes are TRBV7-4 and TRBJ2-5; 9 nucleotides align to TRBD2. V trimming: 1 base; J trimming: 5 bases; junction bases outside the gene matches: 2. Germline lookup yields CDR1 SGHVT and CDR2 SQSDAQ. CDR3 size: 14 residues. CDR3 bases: TGTGCCAGCAGCTTAGTAGCGGGAGCTGAGACCCAGTACTTC. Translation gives CASSLVAGAETQYF.

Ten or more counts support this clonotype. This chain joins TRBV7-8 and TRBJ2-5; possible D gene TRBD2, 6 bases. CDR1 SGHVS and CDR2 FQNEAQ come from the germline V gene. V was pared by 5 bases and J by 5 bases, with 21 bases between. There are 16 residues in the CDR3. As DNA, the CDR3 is TGTGCCAGCAGCCCGCCCCTGAGACTAGGGCGTGAGACCCAGTACTTC. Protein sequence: CASSPPLRLGRETQYF.

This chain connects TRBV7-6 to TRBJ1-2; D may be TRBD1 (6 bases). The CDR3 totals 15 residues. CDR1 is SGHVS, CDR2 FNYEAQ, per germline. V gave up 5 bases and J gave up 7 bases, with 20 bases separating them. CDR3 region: CASSPYSGAVGGYTF. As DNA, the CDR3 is TGTGCCAGCAGCCCTTATTCGGGGGCAGTTGGTGGCTACACCTTC.

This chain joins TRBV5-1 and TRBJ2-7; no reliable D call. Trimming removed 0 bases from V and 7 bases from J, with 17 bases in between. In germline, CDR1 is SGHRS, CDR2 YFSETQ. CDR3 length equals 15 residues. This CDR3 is CASSLAGLEFGEQYF. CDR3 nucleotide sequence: TGCGCCAGCAGCTTGGCCGGGTTAGAGTTCGGGGAGCAGTACTTC.

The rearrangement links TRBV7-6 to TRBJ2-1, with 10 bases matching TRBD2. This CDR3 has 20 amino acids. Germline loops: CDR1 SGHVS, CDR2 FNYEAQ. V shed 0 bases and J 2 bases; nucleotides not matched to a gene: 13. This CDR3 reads CASSLANPWKRGGPYNEQFF. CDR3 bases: TGTGCCAGCAGCTTAGCGAACCCCTGGAAGCGGGGGGGGCCCTACAATGAGCAGTTCTTC.

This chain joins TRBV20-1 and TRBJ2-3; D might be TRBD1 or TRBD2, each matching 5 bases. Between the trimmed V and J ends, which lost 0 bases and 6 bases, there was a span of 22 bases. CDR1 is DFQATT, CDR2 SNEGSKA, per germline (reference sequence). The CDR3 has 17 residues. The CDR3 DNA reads TGCAGTGCTAGAGACCCTGAACCGGGACCACGGAGGGATACGCAGTATTTT. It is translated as CSARDPEPGPRRDTQYF.

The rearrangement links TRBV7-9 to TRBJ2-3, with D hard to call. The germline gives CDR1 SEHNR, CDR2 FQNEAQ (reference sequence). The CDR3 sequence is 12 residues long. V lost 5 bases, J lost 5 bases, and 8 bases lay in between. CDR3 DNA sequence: TGTGCCAGCAGCCTCTCTCAAGATACGCAGTATTTT. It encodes CASSLSQDTQYF.

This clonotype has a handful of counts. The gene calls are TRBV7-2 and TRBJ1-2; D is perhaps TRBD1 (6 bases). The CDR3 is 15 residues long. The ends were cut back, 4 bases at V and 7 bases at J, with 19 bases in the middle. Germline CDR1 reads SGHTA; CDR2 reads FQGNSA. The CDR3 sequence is CASSSRGGAYAGYTF. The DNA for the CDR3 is TGTGCCAGCAGCTCACGGGGGGGCGCCTATGCTGGCTACACCTTC.

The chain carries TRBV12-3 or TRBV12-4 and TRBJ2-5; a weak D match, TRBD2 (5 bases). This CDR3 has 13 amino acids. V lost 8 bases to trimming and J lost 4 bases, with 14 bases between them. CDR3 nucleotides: TGTGCCAGCGGGCGAGGGTTGTTAGAGACCCAGTACTTC. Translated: CASGRGLLETQYF.

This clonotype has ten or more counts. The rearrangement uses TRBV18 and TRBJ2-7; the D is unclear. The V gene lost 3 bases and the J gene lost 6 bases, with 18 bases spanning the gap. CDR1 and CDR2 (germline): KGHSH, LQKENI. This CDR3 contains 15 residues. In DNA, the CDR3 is TGTGCCAGCTCACCCCTGACTGGTCGAAGTCGCGAGCAGTACTTC. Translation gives CASSPLTGRSREQYF.

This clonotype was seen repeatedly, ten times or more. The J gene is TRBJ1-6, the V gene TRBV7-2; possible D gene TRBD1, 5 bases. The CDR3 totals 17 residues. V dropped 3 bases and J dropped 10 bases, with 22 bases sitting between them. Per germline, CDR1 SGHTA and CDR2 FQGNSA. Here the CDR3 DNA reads TGTGCCAGCAGCTTTTCCCGGACAAGGAGGGAGGGATCACCCCTCCACTTT. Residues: CASSFSRTRREGSPLHF.

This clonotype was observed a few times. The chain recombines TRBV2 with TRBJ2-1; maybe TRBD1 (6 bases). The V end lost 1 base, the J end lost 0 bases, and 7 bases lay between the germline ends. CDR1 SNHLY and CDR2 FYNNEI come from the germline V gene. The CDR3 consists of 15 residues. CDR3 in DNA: TGTGCCAGCAGTGAAGGACAGGTCTCCTACAATGAGCAGTTCTTC. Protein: CASSEGQVSYNEQFF.

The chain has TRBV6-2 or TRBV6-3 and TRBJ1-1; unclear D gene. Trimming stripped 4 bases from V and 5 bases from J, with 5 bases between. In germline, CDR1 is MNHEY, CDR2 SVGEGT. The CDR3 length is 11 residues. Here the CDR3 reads CASSLWTEAFF. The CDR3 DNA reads TGTGCCAGCAGTTTGTGGACTGAAGCTTTCTTT.

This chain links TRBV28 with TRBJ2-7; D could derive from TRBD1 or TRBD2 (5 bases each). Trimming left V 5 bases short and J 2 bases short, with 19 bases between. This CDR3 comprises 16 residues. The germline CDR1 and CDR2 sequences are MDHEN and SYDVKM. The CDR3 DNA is TGTGCCAGCAGTGGTCTGGGACGGACGATACCCTACGAGCAGTACTTC. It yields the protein CASSGLGRTIPYEQYF. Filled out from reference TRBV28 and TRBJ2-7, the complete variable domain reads DVKVTQSSRYLVKRTGEKVFLECVQDMDHENMFWYRQDPGLGLRLIYFSYDVKMKEKGDIPEGYSVSREKKERFSLILESASTNQTSMYLCASSGLGRTIPYEQYFGPGTRLTVT.

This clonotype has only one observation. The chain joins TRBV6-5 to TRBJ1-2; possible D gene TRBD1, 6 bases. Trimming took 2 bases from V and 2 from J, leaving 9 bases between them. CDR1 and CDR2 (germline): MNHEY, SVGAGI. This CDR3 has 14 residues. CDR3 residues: CASSYLDRNYGYTF. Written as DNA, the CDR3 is TGTGCCAGCAGTTACCTCGACAGGAACTATGGCTACACCTTC.

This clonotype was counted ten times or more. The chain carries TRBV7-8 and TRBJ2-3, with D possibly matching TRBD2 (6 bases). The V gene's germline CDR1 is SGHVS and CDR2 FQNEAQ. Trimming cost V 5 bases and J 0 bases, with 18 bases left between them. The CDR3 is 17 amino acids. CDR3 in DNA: TGTGCCAGCAGCCCAACCCGACTAGGTCTCAGCACAGATACGCAGTATTTT. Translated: CASSPTRLGLSTDTQYF.

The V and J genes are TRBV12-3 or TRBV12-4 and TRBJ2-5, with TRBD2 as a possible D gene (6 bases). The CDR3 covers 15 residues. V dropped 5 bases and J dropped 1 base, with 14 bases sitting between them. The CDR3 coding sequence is TGTGCCAGCAGTCCACAATCGGGACTCCAAGAGACCCAGTACTTC. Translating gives CASSPQSGLQETQYF.

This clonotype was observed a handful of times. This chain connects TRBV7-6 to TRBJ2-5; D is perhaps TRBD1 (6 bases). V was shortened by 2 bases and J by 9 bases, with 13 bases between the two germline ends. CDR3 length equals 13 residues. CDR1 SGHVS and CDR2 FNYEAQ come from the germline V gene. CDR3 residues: CASSLLGAGAQYF. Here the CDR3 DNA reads TGTGCCAGCAGCTTACTTGGCGCAGGGGCCCAGTACTTC.

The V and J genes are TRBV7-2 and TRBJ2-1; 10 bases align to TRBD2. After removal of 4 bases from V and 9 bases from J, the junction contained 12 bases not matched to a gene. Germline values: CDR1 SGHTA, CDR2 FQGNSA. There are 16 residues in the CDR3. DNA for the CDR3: TGTGCCAGCAGCTCCCCCCGGTCTAGCGGGAGTGGTGAGCAGTTCTTC. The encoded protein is CASSSPRSSGSGEQFF.

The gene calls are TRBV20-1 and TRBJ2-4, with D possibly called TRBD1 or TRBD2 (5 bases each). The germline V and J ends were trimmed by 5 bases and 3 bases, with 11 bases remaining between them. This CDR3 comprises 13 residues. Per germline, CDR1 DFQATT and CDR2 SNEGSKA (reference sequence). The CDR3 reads CSAQEDNKNIQYF. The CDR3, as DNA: TGCAGTGCTCAGGAGGACAACAAAAACATTCAGTACTTC.

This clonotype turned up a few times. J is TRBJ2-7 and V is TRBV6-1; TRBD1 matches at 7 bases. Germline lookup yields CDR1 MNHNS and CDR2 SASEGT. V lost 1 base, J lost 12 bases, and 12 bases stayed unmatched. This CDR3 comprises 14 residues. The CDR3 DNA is TGTGCCAGCAGTGAAGTGGACCGGACAGGACCCCGGTACTTC. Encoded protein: CASSEVDRTGPRYF.

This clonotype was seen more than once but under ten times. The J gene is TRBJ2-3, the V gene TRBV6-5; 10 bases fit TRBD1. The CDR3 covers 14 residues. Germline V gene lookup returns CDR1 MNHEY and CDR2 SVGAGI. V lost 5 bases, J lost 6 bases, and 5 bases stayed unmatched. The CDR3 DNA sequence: TGTGCCAGCAGTCGAGGGACAGGGGACGATACGCAGTATTTT. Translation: CASSRGTGDDTQYF.

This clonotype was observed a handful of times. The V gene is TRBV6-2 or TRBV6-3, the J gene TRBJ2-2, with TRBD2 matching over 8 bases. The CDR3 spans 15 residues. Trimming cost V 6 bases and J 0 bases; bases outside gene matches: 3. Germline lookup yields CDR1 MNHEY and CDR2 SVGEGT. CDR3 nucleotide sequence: TGTGCCAGCAGCCGGACTAGCTCGAACACCGGGGAGCTGTTTTTT. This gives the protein CASSRTSSNTGELFF.

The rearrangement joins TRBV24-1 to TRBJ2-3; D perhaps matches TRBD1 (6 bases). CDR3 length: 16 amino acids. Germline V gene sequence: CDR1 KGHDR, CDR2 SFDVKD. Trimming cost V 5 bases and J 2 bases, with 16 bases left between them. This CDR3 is CATSGPTGSNTDTQYF. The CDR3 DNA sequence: TGTGCCACCAGTGGCCCGACAGGTTCCAACACAGATACGCAGTATTTT.